This T cell receptor beta chain was profiled in a study of blood T cell repertoires in COVID-19. The overall study: Both acute and convalescent COVID-19 samples were obtained from the United States, Italy and Spain. T cells, B-cell-depleted T cells, or PBMCs supplied cDNA or gDNA.

In the study's own analysis: Amplification from reference gene primers served as the basis for estimated nucleated cell counts. Clones were read by immunoSEQ multiplex PCR, and TCRdb kept only the in-frame ones, dropping some. D and trimming were read from the DNA, whereas the V and J calls and clone size are those reported in that table. The table shows roughly 20,000 clones, with just over 85% occurring only once. This clone was observed a few times. In germline, CDR1 is SGHRS, CDR2 YFSETQ. V lost 2 bases to trimming and J lost 5 bases; unmatched junction nucleotides: 8. This CDR3 region has 16 residues.

The V gene is TRBV5-1, the J gene TRBJ2-2, with TRBD2 matching 8 bases. The receptor comes from a human donor with active COVID-19. The donor label of this sample is uncertain. Sequencing was carried out using peripheral blood. CDR3 amino acids: CASSLSGSRRTGELFF. CDR3 sequence (DNA): TGCGCCAGCAGCTTAAGCGGGAGCCGGCGGACCGGGGAGCTGTTTTTT. Together with reference TRBV5-1 and TRBJ2-2, the CDR3 gives the full variable domain: KAGVTQTPRYLIKTRGQQVTLSCSPISGHRSVSWYQQTPGQGLQFLFEYFSETQRNKGNFPGRFSGRQFSNSRSEMNVSTLELGDSALYLCASSLSGSRRTGELFFGEGSRLTVL.